This TCR beta chain was found in a study of control samples from healthy donors and cancer patients. Measured with immunoSEQ multiplex PCR; TCRdb has only the in-frame clones, and not every one. The sample has more than 85,000 clones; around 92% are singletons. V shed 7 bases and J shed 0 bases, with 7 bases lying between them. The CDR3 runs 13 residues. Germline V CDR1 and CDR2: SNHLY, FYNNEI. The clonotype originates from a woman between 18 and 29 years old in good health. The rearrangement joins TRBV2 to TRBJ2-1, with D unclear. Sequencing was done on a sample of blood. CDR3 bases: TGTGCCAGCAAGGCCCGCTCCTACAATGAGCAGTTCTTC. This translates into CASKARSYNEQFF.